The rows below give T cell receptor beta chains drawn from one sample of a study of shared clonotypes between healthy human individuals. Sequencing used immunoSEQ multiplex PCR; TCRdb keeps in-frame clones, though not all of them. The profile shows roughly 1,500,000 clones, around 98% of them singletons. Sequenced sample: naive CD4+ T cells sorted from blood. The receptors here all came from a man aged 25 to 40 in good health. Both conserved end residues are part of each CDR3. Each record gives: D gene, J gene, V gene, clone size, CDR3 protein, CDR3 DNA. D genes are given only for firm matches. The listing skips clone size in some rows; elsewhere it reads once, few, many or a size class.

>TRBD2|TRBJ2-2|TRBV19|.
CASSPGGTSGRAGRGTGELFF
TGTGCCAGTAGTCCCGGGGGGACTAGCGGGAGGGCTGGTCGGGGGACCGGGGAGCTGTTTTTT
>.|TRBJ2-7|TRBV2|.
CASSDGTPSYEQYF
TGTGCCAGCAGTGATGGGACTCCCTCCTACGAGCAGTACTTC
>.|TRBJ2-5|TRBV2|.
CASSEVRMMRGAETQYF
TGTGCCAGCAGTGAAGTTCGGATGATGAGGGGAGCGGAGACCCAGTACTTC
>TRBD1|TRBJ2-5|TRBV15|.
CATSRAGTGLETQYF
TGTGCCACCAGCAGAGCCGGGACAGGGTTGGAGACCCAGTACTTC
>.|TRBJ2-2|TRBV28|.
CASRETIPTGELFF
TGTGCCAGCAGAGAAACCATCCCCACCGGGGAGCTGTTTTTT
>.|TRBJ2-1|TRBV7-2|.
CASSLEVRRTNEQFF
TGTGCCAGCAGCTTAGAGGTGCGTCGTACCAATGAGCAGTTCTTC
>TRBD2|TRBJ2-7|TRBV18|once
CASSQKHIAGGTYEQYF
TGTGCCAGCTCACAAAAACACATAGCGGGAGGAACCTACGAGCAGTACTTC
>TRBD2|TRBJ2-5|TRBV9|.
CASSEGATGGVVETQYF
TGTGCCAGCAGCGAGGGAGCTACGGGAGGGGTGGTAGAGACCCAGTACTTC
>TRBD2|TRBJ2-3|TRBV11-2|.
CASSKLAGGTDTQYF
TGTGCCAGCAGCAAACTAGCGGGAGGCACAGATACGCAGTATTTT
>.|TRBJ2-5|TRBV5-1|.
CASSLGARGQETQYF
TGCGCCAGCAGCTTGGGGGCTCGGGGGCAAGAGACCCAGTACTTC
>.|TRBJ2-3|TRBV7-9|.
CASSLARSTDTQYF
TGTGCCAGCAGCTTGGCTCGGAGCACAGATACGCAGTATTTT
>.|TRBJ2-5|TRBV15|.
CATSRDVGGETQYF
TGTGCCACCAGCAGAGATGTGGGGGGAGAGACCCAGTACTTC
>TRBD1|TRBJ2-2|TRBV5-1|.
CASSPDRVDTGELFF
TGCGCCAGCAGCCCGGACAGGGTGGACACCGGGGAGCTGTTTTTT
>TRBD1|TRBJ1-1|TRBV7-2|once
CASSKGQMNTEAFF
TGTGCCAGCAGCAAGGGACAGATGAACACTGAAGCTTTCTTT
>.|TRBJ2-3|TRBV27|.
CASSLGGDTQYF
TGTGCCAGCAGTTTAGGTGGAGATACGCAGTATTTT
>.|TRBJ2-2|TRBV9|.
CASSLGTRTGELFF
TGTGCCAGCAGCTTGGGGACACGCACCGGGGAGCTGTTTTTT
>.|TRBJ2-2|TRBV6-4|.
CASSDSFNGELFF
TGTGCCAGCAGTGACTCCTTCAACGGGGAGCTGTTTTTT
>TRBD2|TRBJ2-1|TRBV15|once
CATSRVAGVPEQFF
TGTGCCACCAGCAGAGTAGCGGGAGTGCCTGAGCAGTTCTTC
>.|TRBJ2-5|TRBV18|once
CASSPEKETQYF
TGTGCCAGCTCACCGGAAAAAGAGACCCAGTACTTC
>TRBD1|TRBJ2-7|TRBV10-3|.
CAISGRGYEQYF
TGTGCCATCAGTGGCAGGGGGTACGAGCAGTACTTC
>.|TRBJ2-7|TRBV5-1|.
CASSVRGGHEQYF
TGCGCCAGCAGCGTTCGTGGGGGTCACGAGCAGTACTTC
>.|TRBJ2-7|TRBV2|.
CASSEGQGSYEQYF
TGTGCCAGCAGTGAGGGGCAGGGCTCCTACGAGCAGTACTTC
>.|TRBJ2-2|TRBV5-1|.
CASSSSPGDGELFF
TGCGCCAGCAGCTCCTCGCCGGGGGACGGGGAGCTGTTTTTT
>.|TRBJ2-3|TRBV5-4|.
CASSLPSGFGVSTQYF
TGTGCCAGCAGCTTACCCAGCGGGTTTGGAGTGTCGACGCAGTATTTT